A single sample gave rise to the 16 T cell receptor beta chains below, sequenced in a study of shared clonotypes between healthy human individuals. Using immunoSEQ multiplex PCR, the repertoire was profiled, and TCRdb retains in-frame clones only, with some absent. The table lists about 2 million clones, roughly 95% of them singletons, with roughly 0.13% in the top ten. Sequencing input: naive CD4+ T cells sorted from blood. Subset indicated: CD45RA+ positively selected. The receptors stem from a man younger than 35 in good health.

The CDR3 coding sequence is TGTGCCATCAGTGAACGGGGTGGGGACACTGAAGCTTTCTTT. It yields the protein CAISERGGDTEAFF. The rearrangement uses TRBV10-3 and TRBJ1-1; D remains unclear. There are 14 residues in the CDR3. The germline V and J ends were trimmed by 3 bases and 3 bases, with 11 bases remaining between them. Germline CDR1 reads ENHRY; CDR2 reads SYGVKD.

The chain has TRBV6-1 and TRBJ1-1, with a possible D match to TRBD1 (6 bases). CDR1 and CDR2 (germline): MNHNS, SASEGT. The CDR3 is 12 amino acids. Between the trimmed V and J ends, which lost 7 bases and 2 bases, there was a span of 8 bases. The CDR3 spells CASKGGNTEAFF. The CDR3 bases are TGTGCCAGCAAGGGGGGTAACACTGAAGCTTTCTTT.

The chain recombines TRBV6-1 with TRBJ1-2; D is perhaps TRBD1 (5 bases). The CDR3 consists of 14 residues. From germline, CDR1 is MNHNS and CDR2 SASEGT. V was clipped by 1 base and J by 7 bases, with 13 bases between them. CDR3 sequence reads: CASSEDRPRAGYTF. DNA for the CDR3: TGTGCCAGCAGTGAAGACAGGCCTCGTGCTGGCTACACCTTC.

This clone was found once. This sequence joins TRBV7-2 and TRBJ2-7; D could derive from TRBD1 or TRBD2 (5 bases each). V gave up 1 base and J gave up 3 bases, with 13 bases separating them. Germline values: CDR1 SGHTA, CDR2 FQGNSA. CDR3 length equals 15 residues. The CDR3, as DNA: TGTGCCAGCAGCTTAGGGCCAGGGAGTTACTACGAGCAGTACTTC. As protein: CASSLGPGSYYEQYF. Combining the CDR3 with reference TRBV7-2 and TRBJ2-7 gives the whole variable domain GAGVSQSPSNKVTEKGKDVELRCDPISGHTALYWYRQSLGQGLEFLIYFQGNSAPDKSGLPSDRFSAERTGGSVSTLTIQRTQQEDSAVYLCASSLGPGSYYEQYFGPGTRLTVT.

This chain uses TRBV15 with TRBJ2-5; the match to TRBD2 covers 7 bases. V lost 4 bases and J lost 3; bases outside the gene matches: 5. Germline CDR1 reads LNHNV; CDR2 reads YYDKDF (reference sequence). CDR3 length: 14 residues. The CDR3 reads CATSTQGLEETQYF. CDR3 coding DNA: TGTGCCACCAGCACCCAAGGACTAGAAGAGACCCAGTACTTC.

The CDR3 bases are TGCGCCAGCAGCTTGGCTGGGGAGAGACCCCATGAAGCTTTCTTT. The encoded protein is CASSLAGERPHEAFF. The rearrangement joins TRBV5-1 to TRBJ1-1; D remains ambiguous. The germline V and J ends were trimmed by 0 bases and 7 bases, with 16 bases remaining between them. This CDR3 has 15 residues. The germline V gene has CDR1 SGHRS and CDR2 YFSETQ.

A word on this clone: Other DNA sequences in this sample translate to the same CDR3. This sequence joins TRBV19 and TRBJ1-5; possible D gene TRBD1, 6 bases. The CDR3 runs 14 residues. Trimming removed 5 bases at V and 0 bases at J, with 8 bases between. Germline-derived CDR1 and CDR2 are LNHDA and SQIVND (reference sequence). The CDR3 loop reads CASSVQGSNQPQHF. The CDR3 coding sequence is TGTGCCAGTAGTGTACAGGGTAGCAATCAGCCCCAGCATTTT.

V is TRBV4-1 and J is TRBJ2-1; 8 nucleotides agree with TRBD2. The CDR3 has 15 residues. V dropped 3 bases and J dropped 7; count of bases not matched to a gene: 8. Germline V gene lookup returns CDR1 MGHRA and CDR2 YSYEKL. Here the CDR3 reads CASSHGLAGWNEQFF. CDR3 bases: TGCGCCAGCAGCCACGGATTAGCGGGATGGAATGAGCAGTTCTTC.

The CDR3 here is CASSSINRNYGYTF. In DNA, the CDR3 is TGTGCCAGCAGCTCGATCAACAGGAACTATGGCTACACCTTC. V and J are TRBV5-4 and TRBJ1-2; weak D call: TRBD1 (5 bases). This CDR3 has 14 amino acids. V lost 3 bases and J 2 bases, leaving 11 bases between the germline ends. CDR1 SGHNT and CDR2 YYREEE come from the germline V gene (reference sequence).

This chain joins TRBV6-1 and TRBJ2-3, with TRBD1 matching 8 bases. The germline V gene encodes CDR1 MNHNS and CDR2 SASEGT. With V trimmed by 6 bases and J by 3 bases, 5 bases remained unmatched. The CDR3 is made up of 14 amino acids. CDR3 region: CASRGRQGTDTQYF. The CDR3 nucleotides are TGTGCCAGCAGGGGTAGACAGGGGACAGATACGCAGTATTTT.

V gene TRBV11-2 combines with J gene TRBJ2-1, with D hard to call. The CDR3 runs 12 residues. Per the germline V gene, CDR1 is SGHAT and CDR2 is FQNNGV. V gave up 6 bases and J gave up 8 bases, with 11 bases separating them. CDR3 nucleotide sequence: TGTGCCAGCAGACAGACTGGCTATGAGCAGTTCTTC. The encoded protein is CASRQTGYEQFF.

V and J are TRBV10-2 and TRBJ1-5; D possibly corresponds to TRBD1 (6 bases). V was trimmed by 3 bases and J by 0 bases, leaving 21 bases between them. CDR3 length: 19 amino acids. Germline V gene data show CDR1 as WSHSY and CDR2 as SAAADI. The CDR3 DNA is TGCGCCAGCAGTGACTCTTTTGCGGGGGGCGGGAGTAGCAATCAGCCCCAGCATTTT. It yields the protein CASSDSFAGGGSSNQPQHF.

The chain carries TRBV10-2 and TRBJ2-7, with 9 bases aligning to TRBD1. CDR3 length: 15 residues. CDR1 and CDR2 (germline): WSHSY, SAAADI. The J segment lost 1 base and the V segment lost 0 bases, leaving 1 base of the junction unmatched. CDR3 DNA sequence: TGCGCCAGCAGTGAGTCGGGGACAGGGTCCTACGAGCAGTACTTC. This sequence encodes CASSESGTGSYEQYF.

This clone was seen a handful of times. The rearrangement uses TRBV6-1 and TRBJ2-5, with 9 bases identical to TRBD2. The junction had 6 bases not matched to a gene; V was cut back by 2 bases and J by 5 bases. Germline CDR1 reads MNHNS; CDR2 reads SASEGT. The CDR3 spans 15 residues. CDR3 region: CASSEILAGKETQYF. The CDR3, as DNA: TGTGCCAGCAGTGAAATCCTAGCGGGAAAGGAGACCCAGTACTTC.

The chain links TRBV30 to TRBJ2-3; 8 bases map to TRBD2. This CDR3 is 13 amino acids long. Germline V gene sequence: CDR1 GTSNPN, CDR2 SVGIG (reference sequence). V lost 2 bases, J lost 6 bases, and 4 bases stayed unmatched. Here the CDR3 reads CAWSRTSLDTQYF. CDR3 nucleotides: TGTGCCTGGAGTCGGACTAGCCTTGATACGCAGTATTTT. The variable domain in full, completed from reference TRBV30 and TRBJ2-3, reads SQTIHQWPATLVQPVGSPLSLECTVEGTSNPNLYWYRQAAGRGLQLLFYSVGIGQISSEVPQNLSASRPQDRQFILSSKKLLLSDSGFYLCAWSRTSLDTQYFGPGTRLTVL.

The chain links TRBV18 to TRBJ1-1; tentative D call: TRBD1 (5 bases). Per germline, CDR1 KGHSH and CDR2 LQKENI. Deletions cut 5 bases from V and 1 base from J, with 14 bases between. CDR3 length: 15 amino acids. In DNA form, the CDR3 reads TGTGCCAGCTCAATTATCGGGACGGGGAACACTGAAGCTTTCTTT. This translates into CASSIIGTGNTEAFF.